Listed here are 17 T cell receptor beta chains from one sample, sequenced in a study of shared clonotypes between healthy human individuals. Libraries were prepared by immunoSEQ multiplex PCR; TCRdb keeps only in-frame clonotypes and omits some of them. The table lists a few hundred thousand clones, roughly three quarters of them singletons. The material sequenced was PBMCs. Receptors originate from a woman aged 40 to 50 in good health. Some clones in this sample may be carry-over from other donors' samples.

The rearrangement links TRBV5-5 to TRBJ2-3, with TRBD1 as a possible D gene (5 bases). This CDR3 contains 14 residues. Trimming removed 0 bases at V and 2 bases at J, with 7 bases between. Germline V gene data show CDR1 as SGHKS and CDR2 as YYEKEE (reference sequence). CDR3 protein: CASSLDRFTDTQYF. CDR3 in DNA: TGTGCCAGCAGCTTGGACAGGTTCACAGATACGCAGTATTTT.

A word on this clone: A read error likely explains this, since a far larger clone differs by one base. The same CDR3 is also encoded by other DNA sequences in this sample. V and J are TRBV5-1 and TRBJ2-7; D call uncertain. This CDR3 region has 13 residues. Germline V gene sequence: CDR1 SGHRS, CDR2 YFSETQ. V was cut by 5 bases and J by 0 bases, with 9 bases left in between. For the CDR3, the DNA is TGCGCCAGCAGTTTCCAGAGCTCCTACGAGCAGTACTTC. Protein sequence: CASSFQSSYEQYF.

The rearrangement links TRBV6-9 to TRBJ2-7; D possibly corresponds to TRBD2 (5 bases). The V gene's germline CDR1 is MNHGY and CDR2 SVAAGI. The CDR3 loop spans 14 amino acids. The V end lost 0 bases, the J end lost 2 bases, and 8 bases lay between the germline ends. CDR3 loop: CASSYSTGTYEQYF. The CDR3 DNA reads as TGTGCCAGCAGTTATTCGACCGGGACCTACGAGCAGTACTTC.

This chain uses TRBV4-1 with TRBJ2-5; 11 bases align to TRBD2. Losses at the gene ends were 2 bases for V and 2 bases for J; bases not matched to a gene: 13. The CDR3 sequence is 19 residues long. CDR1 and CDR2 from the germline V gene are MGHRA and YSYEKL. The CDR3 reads CASSQLAPLAGGTQETQYF. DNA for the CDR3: TGCGCCAGCAGCCAATTGGCGCCTTTAGCGGGAGGGACTCAAGAGACCCAGTACTTC.

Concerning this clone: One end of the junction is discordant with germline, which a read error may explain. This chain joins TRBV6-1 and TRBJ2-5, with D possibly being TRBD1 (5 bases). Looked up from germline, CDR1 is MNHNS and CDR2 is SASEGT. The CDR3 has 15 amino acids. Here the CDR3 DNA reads TGTGCCAGCAGTGAAGCGCGAAGGGGTGCAGAGACCCTGTACTTC. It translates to CASSEARRGAETLYF.

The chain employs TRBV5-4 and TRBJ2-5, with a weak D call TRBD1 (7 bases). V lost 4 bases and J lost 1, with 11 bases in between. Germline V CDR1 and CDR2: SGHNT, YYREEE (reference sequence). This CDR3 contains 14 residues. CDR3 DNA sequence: TGTGCCAGCAGCCTGCGGGACAGCCAAGAGACCCAGTACTTC. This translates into CASSLRDSQETQYF. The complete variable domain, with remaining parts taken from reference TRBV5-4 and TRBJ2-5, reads ETGVTQSPTHLIKTRGQQVTLRCSSQSGHNTVSWYQQALGQGPQFIFQYYREEENGRGNFPPRFSGLQFPNYSSELNVNALELDDSALYLCASSLRDSQETQYFGPGTRLLVL.

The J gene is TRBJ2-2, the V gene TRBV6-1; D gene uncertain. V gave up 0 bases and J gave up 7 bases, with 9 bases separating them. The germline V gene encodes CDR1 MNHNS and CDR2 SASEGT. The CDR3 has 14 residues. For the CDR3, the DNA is TGTGCCAGCAGTGAAGCCCAGATGAACGGGGAGCTGTTTTTT. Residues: CASSEAQMNGELFF.

Here the CDR3 DNA reads TGTGCCAGTATGATCGGGACAGAGAACACTGAAGCTTTCTTT. Translated, it gives CASMIGTENTEAFF. This chain connects TRBV28 to TRBJ1-1, with 7 bases lining up with TRBD1. After removal of 9 bases from V and 1 base from J, the junction contained 8 bases not matched to a gene. The V gene's germline CDR1 is MDHEN and CDR2 SYDVKM. The CDR3 spans 14 residues.

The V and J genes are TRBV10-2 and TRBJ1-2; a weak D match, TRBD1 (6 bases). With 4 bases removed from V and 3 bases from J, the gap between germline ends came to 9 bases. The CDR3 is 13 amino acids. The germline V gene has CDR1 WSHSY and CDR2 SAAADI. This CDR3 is CASSASGDYGYTF. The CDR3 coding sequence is TGCGCCAGCAGTGCTTCAGGGGACTATGGCTACACCTTC.

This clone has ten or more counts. CDR3 coding DNA: TGTGCCAGTAGTATGACAGGGGGTAGCAACAATGAGCAGTTCTTC. Translation gives CASSMTGGSNNEQFF. The rearrangement uses TRBV19 and TRBJ2-1, with TRBD1 matching over 9 bases. The CDR3 contains 15 residues. Germline CDR1 is LNHDA and CDR2 is SQIVND (reference sequence). V lost 3 bases, J lost 5 bases, and 5 bases stayed unmatched.

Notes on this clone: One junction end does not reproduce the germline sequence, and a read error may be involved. CDR3 bases: TGTGCTAGCAGCCCCGGACAGTACAATGAGCAGTTCTTC. This gives the protein CASSPGQYNEQFF. The chain carries TRBV7-7 and TRBJ2-1; D is perhaps TRBD1 (6 bases). CDR3 length: 13 residues. Germline V gene lookup returns CDR1 SSHAT and CDR2 FNYEAQ (reference sequence).

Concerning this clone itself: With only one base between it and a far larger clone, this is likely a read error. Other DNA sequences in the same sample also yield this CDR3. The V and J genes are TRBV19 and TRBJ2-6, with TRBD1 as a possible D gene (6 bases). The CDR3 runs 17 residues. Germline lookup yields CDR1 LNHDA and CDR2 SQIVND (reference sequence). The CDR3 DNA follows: TGCGCCAGTAGTATTTCTGGACAGACCTCTGGGGCCAACGTCCTGACTTTC. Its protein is CASSISGQTSGANVLTF. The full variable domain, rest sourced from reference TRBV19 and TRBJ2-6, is DGGITQSPKYLFRKEGQNVTLSCEQNLNHDAMYWYRQDPGQGLRLIYYSQIVNDFQKGDIAEGYSVSREKKESFPLTVTSAQKNPTAFYLCASSISGQTSGANVLTFGAGSRLTVL.

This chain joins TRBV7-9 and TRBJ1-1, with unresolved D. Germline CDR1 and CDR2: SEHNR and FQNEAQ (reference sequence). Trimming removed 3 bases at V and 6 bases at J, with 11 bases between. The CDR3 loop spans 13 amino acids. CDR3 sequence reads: CASSLNDNPEAFF. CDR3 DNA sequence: TGTGCCAGCAGCTTGAACGATAACCCTGAAGCTTTCTTT.

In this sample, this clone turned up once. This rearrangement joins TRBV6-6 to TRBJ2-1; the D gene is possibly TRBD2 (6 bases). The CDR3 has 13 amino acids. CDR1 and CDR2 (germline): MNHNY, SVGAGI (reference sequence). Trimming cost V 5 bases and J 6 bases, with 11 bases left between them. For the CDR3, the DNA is TGTGCCAGCAGTACCTTTAGCGGCAATGAGCAGTTCTTC. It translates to CASSTFSGNEQFF.

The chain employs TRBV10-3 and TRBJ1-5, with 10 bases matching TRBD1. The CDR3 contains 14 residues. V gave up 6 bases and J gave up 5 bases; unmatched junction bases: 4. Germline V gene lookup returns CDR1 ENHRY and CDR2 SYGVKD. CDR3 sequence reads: CAIRGQGYDQPQHF. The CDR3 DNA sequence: TGTGCCATCAGGGGACAGGGGTACGATCAGCCCCAGCATTTT.

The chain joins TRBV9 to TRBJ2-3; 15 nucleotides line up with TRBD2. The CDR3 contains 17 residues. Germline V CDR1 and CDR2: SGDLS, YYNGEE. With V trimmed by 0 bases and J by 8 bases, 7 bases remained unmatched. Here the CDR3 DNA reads TGTGCCAGCAGCGTAGGAGGGACTAGCGGGAGGCGGGGTACGCAGTATTTT. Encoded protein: CASSVGGTSGRRGTQYF. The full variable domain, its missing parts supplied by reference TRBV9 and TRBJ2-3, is DSGVTQTPKHLITATGQRVTLRCSPRSGDLSVYWYQQSLDQGLQFLIQYYNGEERAKGNILERFSAQQFPDLHSELNLSSLELGDSALYFCASSVGGTSGRRGTQYFGPGTRLTVL.

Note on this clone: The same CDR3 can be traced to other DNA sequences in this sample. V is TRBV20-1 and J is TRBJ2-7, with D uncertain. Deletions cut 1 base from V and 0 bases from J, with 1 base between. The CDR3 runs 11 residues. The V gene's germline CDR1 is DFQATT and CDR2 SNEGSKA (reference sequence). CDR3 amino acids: CSARGSYEQYF. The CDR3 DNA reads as TGCAGTGCTAGAGGCTCCTACGAGCAGTACTTC.